The 22 T cell receptor beta chains reported below all come from one sample, sequenced in a study of cytomegalovirus exposure and HLA in healthy donors. The PCR employed 60 Vbeta primers together with 13 Jbeta primers. This table comes from immunoSEQ multiplex PCR, and its TCRdb copy is limited to in-frame clones, with some not included. Of around 150,000 clones detected, roughly 75% appear once; the ten largest clones hold less than 5%. The sequencing sample was made of PBMCs. The receptors originated from a man in his thirties or forties in good health.

CDR3 bases: TGTGCCACCAGCAGAGTTCTCAGGGGGATGGGCACAGATACGCAGTATTTT. Protein: CATSRVLRGMGTDTQYF. The chain has TRBV15 and TRBJ2-3; TRBD1 matches 7 bases. From germline, CDR1 is LNHNV and CDR2 YYDKDF (reference sequence). This CDR3 region has 17 residues. V dropped 1 base and J dropped 1; count of bases not matched to a gene: 8.

The V and J genes are TRBV4-1 and TRBJ2-7, with D tentatively TRBD1 (5 bases). V lost 1 base to trimming and J lost 3 bases, with 13 bases between them. The CDR3 is 15 amino acids. The V gene's germline CDR1 is MGHRA and CDR2 YSYEKL. CDR3 DNA sequence: TGCGCCAGCAGCCAAGTGCAGGGCGCAGGCTACGAGCAGTACTTC. It yields the protein CASSQVQGAGYEQYF.

The rearrangement uses TRBV7-8 and TRBJ1-1; D unclear. Trimming removed 6 bases from V and 3 bases from J, with 11 bases in between. The CDR3 is made up of 13 amino acids. CDR1 and CDR2 from the germline V gene are SGHVS and FQNEAQ. The CDR3 DNA reads TGTGCCAGCAGGGTACTATGGGACACTGAAGCTTTCTTT. As protein: CASRVLWDTEAFF.

The rearrangement uses TRBV4-2 and TRBJ2-7; D is ambiguous. Trimming stripped 1 base from V and 6 bases from J, with 7 bases between. In germline, CDR1 is LGHNA, CDR2 YNFKEQ. The CDR3 covers 12 residues. Written as DNA, the CDR3 is TGTGCCAGCAGCCAAGGATTTAGCGAGCAGTACTTC. This translates into CASSQGFSEQYF.

This clone has just one count. The chain has TRBV27 and TRBJ2-1, with 15 bases that match TRBD2. This CDR3 spans 13 amino acids. After removal of 10 bases from V and 10 bases from J, the junction contained 5 bases not matched to a gene. Germline CDR1 reads MNHEY; CDR2 reads SMNVEV (reference sequence). The DNA for the CDR3 is TGTGCCATCGGACTAGCGGGAGGGTGGGAGCAGTTCTTC. Its protein is CAIGLAGGWEQFF.

This chain uses TRBV30 with TRBJ2-5; possibly TRBD2 for D (6 bases). Germline V gene sequence: CDR1 GTSNPN, CDR2 SVGIG (reference sequence). The V gene lost 1 base and the J gene lost 5 bases, with 17 bases spanning the gap. The CDR3 runs 15 residues. For the CDR3, the DNA is TGTGCCTGGAGTGACCGGGAGCGGTTTTGGGAGACCCAGTACTTC. Protein sequence: CAWSDRERFWETQYF.

Only one count was recorded for this clone. The J gene is TRBJ2-5, the V gene TRBV6-5; 11 nucleotides align to TRBD2. Germline assignment: CDR1 MNHEY and CDR2 SVGAGI. This CDR3 is 11 amino acids long. V lost 7 bases to trimming and J lost 12 bases; unmatched junction nucleotides: 4. The CDR3 spells CASTGTSGKYF. The CDR3 DNA reads TGTGCCAGCACCGGGACTAGCGGCAAGTACTTC.

This rearrangement joins TRBV7-2 to TRBJ2-7; possible D gene TRBD2, 6 bases. The CDR3 contains 14 residues. The V and J ends lost 5 bases and 3 bases respectively, with 14 bases between them. Germline V gene data show CDR1 as SGHTA and CDR2 as FQGNSA. For the CDR3, the DNA is TGTGCCAGCAGCACGGGAGTATCCATCTACGAGCAGTACTTC. Translation: CASSTGVSIYEQYF.

This chain joins TRBV6-1 and TRBJ2-7; TRBD1 is a possible D gene (5 bases). Trimming removed 11 bases at V and 5 bases at J, with 16 bases between. The CDR3 extends over 12 amino acids. Germline loops: CDR1 MNHNS, CDR2 SASEGT. The DNA for the CDR3 is TGTGCCCACGCCTCAGGGTTTAACGAGCAGTACTTC. Translated: CAHASGFNEQYF.

V is TRBV2 and J is TRBJ2-2; 13 bases match TRBD2. This CDR3 has 15 residues. Germline V gene data show CDR1 as SNHLY and CDR2 as FYNNEI. J gave up 5 bases and V 5 bases, and 2 bases lay outside the gene matches. The CDR3 coding sequence is TGTGCCAGCAGTCCGACTAGCGGGAGGACCGGGGAGCTGTTTTTT. It codes for CASSPTSGRTGELFF.

The chain is built from TRBV14 and TRBJ1-6, with D unclear. The CDR3 spans 13 residues. Looked up from germline, CDR1 is SGHDN and CDR2 is FVKESK. V was shortened by 4 bases and J by 13 bases, with 14 bases between the two germline ends. The CDR3 protein is CASSPRPVHPLHF. As DNA, the CDR3 is TGTGCCAGCAGCCCCCGCCCGGTTCATCCCCTCCACTTT.

V is TRBV27 and J is TRBJ2-5; TRBD1 might be the D (5 bases). The CDR3 consists of 15 residues. Trimming shortened V by 1 base and J by 2 bases, and 11 bases separated the two germline ends. Germline CDR1 reads MNHEY; CDR2 reads SMNVEV (reference sequence). Written as DNA, the CDR3 is TGTGCCAGCAGTTTATACCGGACACCACAAGAGACCCAGTACTTC. As protein: CASSLYRTPQETQYF.

The chain has TRBV5-5 and TRBJ1-2; 8 bases match TRBD1. Germline CDR1 and CDR2: SGHKS and YYEKEE (reference sequence). Losses at the gene ends were 4 bases for V and 3 bases for J; bases not matched to a gene: 5. CDR3 length: 14 amino acids. The CDR3 DNA reads as TGTGCCAGCAGCGTCCTGACAGGGGACTATGGCTACACCTTC. Translating gives CASSVLTGDYGYTF.

The rearrangement uses TRBV5-6 and TRBJ2-5; D gene ambiguous. The V gene's germline CDR1 is SGHDT and CDR2 YYEEEE. The length of the CDR3 is 13 residues. The germline V and J ends were trimmed by 0 bases and 1 base, with 4 bases remaining between them. Written as DNA, the CDR3 is TGTGCCAGCAGCTTGGCCCTCCAAGAGACCCAGTACTTC. It translates to CASSLALQETQYF.

The chain combines TRBV28 with TRBJ2-1; D remains ambiguous. Germline V gene sequence: CDR1 MDHEN, CDR2 SYDVKM. V was clipped by 6 bases and J by 5 bases, with 5 bases between them. This CDR3 has 11 amino acids. The CDR3 DNA reads as TGTGCCAGCAGCCGGGACAATGAGCAGTTCTTC. Protein product: CASSRDNEQFF.

The chain is built from TRBV30 and TRBJ1-1, with D unresolved. V dropped 4 bases and J dropped 5 bases, with 14 bases sitting between them. The germline CDR1 and CDR2 sequences are GTSNPN and SVGIG (reference sequence). This CDR3 is built from 13 residues. The CDR3 DNA reads TGTGCCTGGACTGAGGGCATGGGGACTGAAGCTTTCTTT. Translation gives CAWTEGMGTEAFF.

This clone occurred a few times. The V gene is TRBV19, the J gene TRBJ1-1; TRBD1 matches at 7 bases. Germline CDR1 LNHDA, CDR2 SQIVND (reference sequence). This CDR3 has 16 amino acids. V gave up 8 bases and J gave up 1 base; unmatched junction bases: 13. For the CDR3, the DNA is TGTGCCAGTTACATTAGCCCGGGACAGCCGAACACTGAAGCTTTCTTT. Amino acid sequence: CASYISPGQPNTEAFF.

A few counts support this clone. This chain uses TRBV5-4 with TRBJ2-3; D may be TRBD2 (6 bases). From germline, CDR1 is SGHNT and CDR2 YYREEE (reference sequence). There are 14 residues in the CDR3. The V gene lost 6 bases and the J gene lost 6 bases, with 17 bases spanning the gap. CDR3 DNA sequence: TGTGCCAGCACGCATCCGACTAGTCCGGATACGCAGTATTTT. Amino acids: CASTHPTSPDTQYF.

This rearrangement joins TRBV25-1 to TRBJ2-7, with 8 nucleotides matching TRBD2. The CDR3 has 16 residues. The germline V gene has CDR1 MGHDK and CDR2 SYGVNS. The ends lost 1 base at V and 4 bases at J; junction bases unmatched: 9. CDR3 residues: CASSESGGFDSYEQYF. CDR3 nucleotides: TGTGCCAGCAGTGAATCGGGAGGGTTTGATTCTTACGAGCAGTACTTC.

J is TRBJ2-3 and V is TRBV25-1; 7 bases agree with TRBD2. Germline CDR1 MGHDK, CDR2 SYGVNS. The V and J ends lost 4 bases and 1 base, in that order; junction bases with no gene match: 5. This CDR3 spans 15 amino acids. The CDR3 DNA reads as TGTGCCAGCAGTGGAGGGGCGGGAGGCACAGATACGCAGTATTTT. It encodes CASSGGAGGTDTQYF.

The V gene is TRBV19, the J gene TRBJ2-7; possibly TRBD2 for D (5 bases). Trimming took off 1 base at V and 2 bases at J, with 9 bases between the two ends. Germline V gene data show CDR1 as LNHDA and CDR2 as SQIVND (reference sequence). The CDR3 has 14 amino acids. CDR3 in DNA: TGTGCCAGTAGTATAGGTGGCGGGCCCTACGAGCAGTACTTC. This encodes CASSIGGGPYEQYF.

The V gene is TRBV7-9, the J gene TRBJ2-3; TRBD2 aligns across 7 bases. V lost 2 bases and J lost 1; bases outside the gene matches: 3. The CDR3 has 15 amino acids. Looked up from germline, CDR1 is SEHNR and CDR2 is FQNEAQ (reference sequence). The CDR3 DNA reads as TGTGCCAGCAGCTTAAAGGGGAGGGGCACAGATACGCAGTATTTT. It codes for CASSLKGRGTDTQYF. Together with reference TRBV7-9 and TRBJ2-3, the CDR3 gives the full variable domain: DTGVSQNPRHKITKRGQNVTFRCDPISEHNRLYWYRQTLGQGPEFLTYFQNEAQLEKSRLLSDRFSAERPKGSFSTLEIQRTEQGDSAMYLCASSLKGRGTDTQYFGPGTRLTVL.